Following are 19 T cell receptor beta chains from one sample sequenced in a study of T cell responses to AZD1222 COVID-19 vaccine. Generated by immunoSEQ multiplex PCR, the TCRdb table keeps only in-frame clones and is missing some. The table includes over 130,000 clones, 80% to 95% detected once. The sequences come from peripheral blood, collected 28 days after the second AZD1222 dose. Receptor source: an adult who received the AZD1222 COVID-19 vaccine.

V usage is TRBV7-2 and J usage is TRBJ1-2; 7 bases match TRBD1. After removal of 1 base from V and 3 bases from J, the junction contained 11 bases not matched to a gene. Germline V gives CDR1 SGHTA, CDR2 FQGNSA. This CDR3 has 17 residues. The CDR3 nucleotides are TGTGCCAGCAGCTTAGAGCCCAGACAGGGACGAGACTATGGCTACACCTTC. It specifies CASSLEPRQGRDYGYTF.

This clone appeared once. The chain combines TRBV28 with TRBJ2-1; 8 nucleotides line up with TRBD2. Germline V gene lookup returns CDR1 MDHEN and CDR2 SYDVKM. CDR3 length equals 15 residues. Germline trimming cut 5 bases from V and 7 bases from J; bases unmatched to any gene: 10. The CDR3 loop reads CASSPLREEKNEQFF. CDR3 nucleotide sequence: TGTGCCAGCAGTCCTCTGCGGGAGGAAAAAAATGAGCAGTTCTTC.

This clone has just one count. The chain employs TRBV4-2 and TRBJ1-1; maybe TRBD1 (6 bases). Trimming removed 2 bases at V and 4 bases at J, with 11 bases between. Germline-derived CDR1 and CDR2 are LGHNA and YNFKEQ. This CDR3 spans 14 amino acids. The DNA for the CDR3 is TGTGCCAGCAGCCAATCCCCCAGGGGCACTGAAGCTTTCTTT. This gives the protein CASSQSPRGTEAFF.

Comments on this clone: The same CDR3 is also encoded by other DNA sequences in this sample. The chain recombines TRBV7-2 with TRBJ1-1; no clear D gene. CDR1 SGHTA and CDR2 FQGNSA come from the germline V gene. This CDR3 has 13 residues. V gave up 2 bases and J gave up 1 base, with 5 bases separating them. CDR3 sequence (DNA): TGTGCCAGCAGCTTATCGGGGAACACTGAAGCTTTCTTT. It is translated as CASSLSGNTEAFF.

In the case of this clone: The sample has other DNA sequences that encode this CDR3 too. The chain uses TRBV28 and TRBJ1-1; D uncertain. The CDR3 is 13 residues long. V shed 6 bases and J shed 0 bases, with 8 bases lying between them. CDR1 and CDR2 (germline): MDHEN, SYDVKM. CDR3 in DNA: TGTGCCAGCAGGCCGACCTTGAACACTGAAGCTTTCTTT. Its protein product is CASRPTLNTEAFF.

A single count supports this clone. This specimen includes other DNA sequences encoding the same CDR3. The V gene is TRBV28, the J gene TRBJ2-5; D uncertain. Trimming shortened V by 3 bases and J by 1 base, and 6 bases separated the two germline ends. The germline CDR1 and CDR2 sequences are MDHEN and SYDVKM. This CDR3 is built from 13 residues. Here the CDR3 reads CASSLGAQETQYF. Here the CDR3 DNA reads TGTGCCAGCAGTTTGGGCGCCCAAGAGACCCAGTACTTC.

The chain combines TRBV10-3 with TRBJ2-3; possibly TRBD1 for D (6 bases). The CDR3 runs to 15 residues. V shed 2 bases and J shed 4 bases, with 13 bases lying between them. Per the germline V gene, CDR1 is ENHRY and CDR2 is SYGVKD. The CDR3 sequence is CAISEPQQGSDTQYF. The CDR3 DNA reads as TGTGCCATCAGTGAGCCCCAGCAGGGGTCAGATACGCAGTATTTT.

The V gene is TRBV7-9, the J gene TRBJ1-1; tentative D call: TRBD1 (5 bases). Germline lookup yields CDR1 SEHNR and CDR2 FQNEAQ (reference sequence). The V end lost 4 bases, the J end lost 3 bases, and 15 bases lay between the germline ends. This CDR3 is built from 15 residues. CDR3 bases: TGTGCCAGCAGCTCTTACAGCAAAGGGGACACTGAAGCTTTCTTT. Protein product: CASSSYSKGDTEAFF.

The chain carries TRBV7-2 and TRBJ1-2, with D uncertain. Trimming took off 3 bases at V and 8 bases at J, with 13 bases between the two ends. The CDR3 loop spans 13 amino acids. The V gene's germline CDR1 is SGHTA and CDR2 FQGNSA. The CDR3 here is CASSFGRNEGYTF. The CDR3 DNA is TGTGCCAGCAGCTTTGGGCGGAACGAAGGCTACACCTTC.

The chain joins TRBV5-4 to TRBJ1-1; D unresolved. The CDR3 loop spans 12 amino acids. V was cut by 4 bases and J by 4 bases, with 8 bases left in between. CDR1 and CDR2 from the germline V gene are SGHNT and YYREEE (reference sequence). The CDR3 DNA is TGTGCCAGCAGCCCTGTCTCCACTGAAGCTTTCTTT. This encodes CASSPVSTEAFF.

This chain joins TRBV5-1 and TRBJ2-3, with 7 nucleotides matching TRBD1. Germline lookup yields CDR1 SGHRS and CDR2 YFSETQ. This CDR3 contains 16 residues. J lost 1 base, V lost 2 bases, and 7 bases had no gene match. As DNA, the CDR3 is TGCGCCAGCAGCTTAACAGGGGCGCCGGGCACAGATACGCAGTATTTT. The encoded protein is CASSLTGAPGTDTQYF.

The chain links TRBV18 to TRBJ2-7, with D possibly matching TRBD1 (5 bases). Germline V gene lookup returns CDR1 KGHSH and CDR2 LQKENI. V gave up 3 bases and J gave up 1 base, with 10 bases separating them. The CDR3 spans 14 residues. CDR3 sequence: CASSPTRDSYEQYF. The CDR3 DNA is TGTGCCAGCTCACCCACCAGGGATTCCTACGAGCAGTACTTC.

V is TRBV14 and J is TRBJ2-2, with 11 bases lining up with TRBD1. This CDR3 has 18 residues. Looked up from germline, CDR1 is SGHDN and CDR2 is FVKESK. Germline trimming cut 4 bases from V and 2 bases from J; bases unmatched to any gene: 9. The CDR3: CASSPRTGGAKNTGELFF. The CDR3 DNA follows: TGTGCCAGCAGCCCCCGGACAGGGGGCGCGAAAAACACCGGGGAGCTGTTTTTT.

The chain has TRBV10-3 and TRBJ1-3; D ambiguous. CDR3 size: 14 residues. The V gene lost 6 bases and the J gene lost 0 bases, with 9 bases spanning the gap. CDR1 is ENHRY and CDR2 is SYGVKD in the germline V gene. This CDR3 reads CAISTDNSGNTIYF. CDR3 nucleotide sequence: TGTGCCATCAGCACAGACAACTCTGGAAACACCATATATTTT.

The chain combines TRBV11-2 with TRBJ1-1; TRBD1 matches at 8 bases. CDR3 size: 14 residues. J lost 4 bases, V lost 5 bases, and 6 bases had no gene match. CDR1 is SGHAT and CDR2 is FQNNGV in the germline V gene. Here the CDR3 DNA reads TGTGCCAGCAGCGGGAGGACAGGGAGCACTGAAGCTTTCTTT. Its translation: CASSGRTGSTEAFF. Using reference TRBV11-2 and TRBJ1-1 for the parts outside the CDR3, the full variable domain is EAGVAQSPRYKIIEKRQSVAFWCNPISGHATLYWYQQILGQGPKLLIQFQNNGVVDDSQLPKDRFSAERLKGVDSTLKIQPAKLEDSAVYLCASSGRTGSTEAFFGQGTRLTVV.

The chain links TRBV3-1 (or the pseudogene TRBV3-2) to TRBJ1-2; D gene uncertain. This CDR3 is 13 amino acids long. Trimming took off 3 bases at V and 2 bases at J, with 7 bases between the two ends. Per the germline V gene, CDR1 is LGHDT and CDR2 is YNNKEL (reference sequence). CDR3: CASSQRGNYGYTF. Written as DNA, the CDR3 is TGTGCCAGCAGCCAGCGTGGGAACTATGGCTACACCTTC.

This clone was picked up one time. The chain recombines TRBV5-1 with TRBJ2-1, with a weak D call TRBD2 (6 bases). Germline V gene lookup returns CDR1 SGHRS and CDR2 YFSETQ. The germline V and J ends were trimmed by 4 bases and 6 bases, with 20 bases remaining between them. This CDR3 has 16 amino acids. The CDR3 DNA is TGCGCCAGCAGCAAAGCTCGACTCCCGCGGGGCAATGAGCAGTTCTTC. This encodes CASSKARLPRGNEQFF.

V usage is TRBV23-1 and J usage is TRBJ1-5; D is perhaps TRBD1 (5 bases). TRBV23-1 is known as an ORF, though its function is uncertain. The CDR3 is made up of 16 amino acids. V was shortened by 7 bases and J by 3 bases, with 19 bases between the two germline ends. This CDR3 is CASTPIRGGINQPQHF. CDR3 sequence (DNA): TGCGCCAGCACCCCAATCCGTGGGGGGATCAATCAGCCCCAGCATTTT.

Only one count was recorded for this clone. The chain recombines TRBV18 with TRBJ1-1, with D unclear. The germline gives CDR1 KGHSH, CDR2 LQKENI. Trimming stripped 2 bases from V and 4 bases from J, with 8 bases between. CDR3 size: 13 residues. In DNA, the CDR3 is TGTGCCAGCTCACCAGGGGATACCACTGAAGCTTTCTTT. Its protein product is CASSPGDTTEAFF.